The clone carrying this T cell receptor beta chain was counted a few times. Its specificity is not known. The data stem from a study of cytomegalovirus exposure and HLA in healthy donors. Findings of the study overall: While the bulk of TCR sequences proved rare, some public TCRs turned up in many donors.

V lost 3 bases to trimming and J lost 6 bases; unmatched junction nucleotides: 4. The CDR3 has 14 residues. Germline loops: CDR1 SGHRS, CDR2 YFSETQ. Use of 60 Vbeta and 13 Jbeta primers characterized the PCR. Clones were read by immunoSEQ multiplex PCR, and TCRdb kept only the in-frame ones, dropping some. The data hold about 120,000 clones, with around 80% observed a single time. Sequencing was carried out using PBMCs. The rearrangement uses TRBV5-1 and TRBJ1-4; TRBD1 matches at 8 bases. This clonotype originated in a man under 40 in good health and CMV-seropositive. This CDR3 reads CASSSRQGYEKLFF. The DNA of the CDR3 is TGCGCCAGCAGCTCAAGACAGGGGTATGAAAAACTGTTTTTT. Looking up the rest from reference TRBV5-1 and TRBJ1-4 gives the full variable domain: KAGVTQTPRYLIKTRGQQVTLSCSPISGHRSVSWYQQTPGQGLQFLFEYFSETQRNKGNFPGRFSGRQFSNSRSEMNVSTLELGDSALYLCASSSRQGYEKLFFGSGTQLSVL.